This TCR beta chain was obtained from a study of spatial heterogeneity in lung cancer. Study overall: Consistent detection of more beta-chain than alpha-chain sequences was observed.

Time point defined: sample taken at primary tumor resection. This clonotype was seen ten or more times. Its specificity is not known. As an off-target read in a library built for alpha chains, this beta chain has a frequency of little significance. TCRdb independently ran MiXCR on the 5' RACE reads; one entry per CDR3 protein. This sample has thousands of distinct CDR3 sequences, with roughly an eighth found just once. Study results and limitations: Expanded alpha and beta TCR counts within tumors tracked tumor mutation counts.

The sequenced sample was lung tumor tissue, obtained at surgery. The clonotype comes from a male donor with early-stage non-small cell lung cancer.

The CDR3 bases are TGTGCCAGCACAAGGGGAGATGGGGCCAACGTCCTGACTTTC. This gives the protein CASTRGDGANVLTF. This chain connects TRBV28 to TRBJ2-6; tentatively, D is TRBD1 or TRBD2 (5 bases each). The CDR3 has 14 residues. Germline V CDR1 and CDR2: MDHEN, SYDVKM. V lost 7 bases, J lost 3 bases, and 10 bases lay in between. The full variable domain, with the rest looked up from reference TRBV28 and TRBJ2-6, is DVKVTQSSRYLVKRTGEKVFLECVQDMDHENMFWYRQDPGLGLRLIYFSYDVKMKEKGDIPEGYSVSREKKERFSLILESASTNQTSMYLCASTRGDGANVLTFGAGSRLTVL.